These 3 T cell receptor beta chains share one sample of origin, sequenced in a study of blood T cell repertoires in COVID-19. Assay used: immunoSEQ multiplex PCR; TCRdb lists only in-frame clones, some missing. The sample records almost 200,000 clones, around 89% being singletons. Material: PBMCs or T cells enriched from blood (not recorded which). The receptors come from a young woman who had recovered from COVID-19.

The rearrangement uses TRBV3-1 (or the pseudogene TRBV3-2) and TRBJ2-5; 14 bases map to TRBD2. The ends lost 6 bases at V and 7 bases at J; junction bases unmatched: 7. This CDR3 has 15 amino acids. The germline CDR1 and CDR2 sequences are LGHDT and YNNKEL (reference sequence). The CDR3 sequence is CASRRGTSGGGTQYF. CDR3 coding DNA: TGTGCCAGCAGGCGCGGGACTAGCGGGGGCGGGACCCAGTACTTC.

CDR3 in amino acids: CASSRLGRGDTPYEQYF. The CDR3 DNA follows: TGTGCCAGCAGCAGATTAGGAAGGGGCGATACCCCCTACGAGCAGTACTTC. This chain uses TRBV11-2 with TRBJ2-7, with D possibly being TRBD1 (5 bases). From germline, CDR1 is SGHAT and CDR2 FQNNGV. V was trimmed by 5 bases and J by 2 bases, leaving 22 bases between them. The CDR3 has 17 residues.

The CDR3 sequence is CASAGGGTVVEQYF. The DNA of the CDR3 is TGTGCCAGCGCAGGAGGGGGGACAGTGGTCGAGCAGTACTTC. V is TRBV3-1 (or the pseudogene TRBV3-2) and J is TRBJ2-7; D is possibly TRBD1 (7 bases). This CDR3 is built from 14 residues. Germline V gives CDR1 LGHDT, CDR2 YNNKEL (reference sequence). Trimming removed 8 bases at V and 6 bases at J, with 20 bases between.